What follows describes a single T cell receptor beta chain. Only a few counts were recorded for this clonotype. This clone's antigen is unknown. No base-level quality is on record; no much larger clone is a single base apart. The treatment or condition label for this specimen denotes: in vitro stimulation with specific CMV peptide epitopes to enrich CMV-specific T cells. The data originate from a study of T cell repertoires in cytomegalovirus infection (dated by TCRdb to about 2019). About the full investigation: Recently identified HLA-C-restricted CMV epitopes, whose presentation resists viral immunomodulation, were targeted by peptide stimulations together with well-studied HLA-B-restricted epitopes. Donor HLA type was relevant to the analysis, as public TCR beta signatures indicated carriage of CMV infection together with the matching HLA type. General findings and caveats noted by the study authors: The ex vivo response was dominated by HLA-C-restricted CMV-specific TCR beta clonotypes, and the single most frequent clonotype in two of eight donors was supplied by these HLA-C-restricted clonotypes. In both this cohort and an independent roughly 360-donor cohort, the cumulative frequency of public TCR beta family members distinguished carriers of CMV infection plus the relevant HLA type.

Sequencing was carried out with an Illumina HiSeq 1500. Using fastp trimming at Q25 and MiXCR clonotype assembly, TCRdb reanalyzed the public sequencing data and kept in-frame beta chains. Rows matching on CDR3 protein sequence are summarized as one entry with the most common DNA and genes. Here the sample has some 940,000 distinct CDR3 sequences; approximately 33% occur a single time. Around an eighth of the sample lies in the top ten. The germline V gene (reference sequence) specifies SGHNT as CDR1 and YYREEE as CDR2. V is trimmed back by 7 bases and J by 5 bases, and the junction contains 12 bases that no gene match accounts for. The CDR3 starts with the cysteine, ends with the phenylalanine, and has 16 residues. Only the CDR3 DNA stays, 48 bases, in frame from base 1.

This TCR derives from a human donor in good health (CMV status not recorded). Some clones in this sample may be carry-over from other donors' samples. Rearrangement joined TRBV5-4 to TRBJ2-1; TRBD2 fits 10 bases in the junction. The sample here was cultured CD8+ T cells from PBMCs, taken from culture after CMV antigen stimulation. The DNA sequence follows: TGTGCCAGCGTGGGGGATAGCGGGGGGAACCACAATGAGCAGTTCTTC. It specifies CASVGDSGGNHNEQFF.